This TCR beta chain was sequenced for a study of beta chain features in type 1 diabetes. This clone was recorded a few times. The antigen remains undetermined. Expressed TCRB transcripts were sequenced because the entire RNA isolate underwent reverse transcription. Deep immunoSEQ sequencing covered naive, central memory and regulatory T cell samples. The table came from immunoSEQ multiplex PCR; TCRdb's copy has only in-frame clones and leaves some out. The table has around 500,000 clones, more than 9.5% seen once. General observations from the study: VDJ junctions sequenced from type 1 diabetes patients showed fewer insertions and more deletions.

Based on CD45RO/CCR7/CD25/CD127/CD95/CD27, CD4+ regulatory, stem cell-like memory, naive and central memory cells were sorted. Germline V gene sequence: CDR1 ENHRY, CDR2 SYGVKD. The CDR3 length is 13 residues. With 2 bases removed from V and 4 bases from J, the gap between germline ends came to 8 bases. The TCR was taken from a woman aged 18-29 years in good health. The V and J genes are TRBV10-3 and TRBJ1-2; no clear D gene. The source material was naive CD4+ T cells from blood. CDR3 DNA sequence: TGTGCCATCAGTGAGGGAAATGGCTATGGCTACACCTTC. This gives the protein CAISEGNGYGYTF.